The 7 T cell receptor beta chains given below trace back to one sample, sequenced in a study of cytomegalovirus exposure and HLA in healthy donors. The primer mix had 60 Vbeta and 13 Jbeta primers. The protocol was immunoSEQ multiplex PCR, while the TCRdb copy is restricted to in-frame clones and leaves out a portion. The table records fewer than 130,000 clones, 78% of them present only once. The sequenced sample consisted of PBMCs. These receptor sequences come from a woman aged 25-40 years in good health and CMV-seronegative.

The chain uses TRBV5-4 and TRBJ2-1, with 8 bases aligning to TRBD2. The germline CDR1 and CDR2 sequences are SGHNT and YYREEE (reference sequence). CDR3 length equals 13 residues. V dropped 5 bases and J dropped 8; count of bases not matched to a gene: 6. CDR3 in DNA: TGTGCCAGCAGGACGGGACTAGTCGATGAGCAGTTCTTC. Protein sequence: CASRTGLVDEQFF.

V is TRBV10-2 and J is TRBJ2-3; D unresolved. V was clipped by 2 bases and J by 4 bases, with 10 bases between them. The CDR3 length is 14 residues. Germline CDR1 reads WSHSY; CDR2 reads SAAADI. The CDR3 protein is CASSERSRADTQYF. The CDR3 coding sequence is TGCGCCAGCAGTGAGAGATCTAGAGCAGATACGCAGTATTTT.

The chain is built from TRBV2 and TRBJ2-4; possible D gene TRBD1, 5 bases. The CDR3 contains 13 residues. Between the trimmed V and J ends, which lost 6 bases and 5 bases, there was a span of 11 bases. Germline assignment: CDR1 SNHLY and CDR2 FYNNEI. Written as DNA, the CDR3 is TGTGCCAGCAGGCAGGGATCGGAAAACATTCAGTACTTC. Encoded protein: CASRQGSENIQYF.

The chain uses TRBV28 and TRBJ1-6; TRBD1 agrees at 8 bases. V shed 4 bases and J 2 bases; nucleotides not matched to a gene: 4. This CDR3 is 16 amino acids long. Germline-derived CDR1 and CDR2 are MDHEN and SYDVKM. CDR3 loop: CASSWTGITYNSPLHF. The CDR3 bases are TGTGCCAGCAGTTGGACAGGGATCACCTATAATTCACCCCTCCACTTT.

The DNA of the CDR3 is TGTGCCAGCAGCCACCACTTAACGACAGGGAAAGAGACCCAGTACTTC. Protein: CASSHHLTTGKETQYF. The chain couples TRBV5-6 to TRBJ2-5, with 7 bases identical to TRBD1. The CDR3 is 16 residues long. Germline V CDR1 and CDR2: SGHDT, YYEEEE. V lost 4 bases, J lost 3 bases, and 12 bases stayed unmatched.

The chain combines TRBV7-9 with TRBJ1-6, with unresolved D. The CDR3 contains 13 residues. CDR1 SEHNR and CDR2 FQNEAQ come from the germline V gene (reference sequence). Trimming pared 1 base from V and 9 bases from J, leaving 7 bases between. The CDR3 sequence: CASSLGGLSPLHF. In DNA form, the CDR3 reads TGTGCCAGCAGCTTAGGAGGTCTTTCACCCCTCCACTTT.

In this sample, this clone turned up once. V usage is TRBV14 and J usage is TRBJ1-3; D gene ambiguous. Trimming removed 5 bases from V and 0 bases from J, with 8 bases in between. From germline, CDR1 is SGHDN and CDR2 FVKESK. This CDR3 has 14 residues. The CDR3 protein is CASSGRGSGNTIYF. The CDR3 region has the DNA TGTGCCAGCAGCGGACGGGGCTCTGGAAACACCATATATTTT. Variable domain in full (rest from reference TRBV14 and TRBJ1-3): EAGVTQFPSHSVIEKGQTVTLRCDPISGHDNLYWYRRVMGKEIKFLLHFVKESKQDESGMPNNRFLAERTGGTYSTLKVQPAELEDSGVYFCASSGRGSGNTIYFGEGSWLTVV.